This TCR beta chain was identified in a study of shared clonotypes between healthy human individuals. V lost 4 bases and J lost 5; bases outside the gene matches: 4. The CDR3 extends over 13 amino acids. From germline, CDR1 is SGHRS and CDR2 YFSETQ. Naivety among CD8 cells was defined by CD45RO negativity and positive CCR7 selection, thereby excluding terminally differentiated effector memory CD45RA+ cells. Participating donors were healthy, HIV-negative adults free of recent acute infections or vaccinations. Study-wide points: Rarefaction showed that sequencing of sorted subsets was incomplete (despite large depth). Sharing across four donors was highest in naive CD4 (around 5%) and lowest in memory CD8 (0.4%).

Details on this clone: Its target is unknown.

Original analysis: Without quality scores, immunoSEQ junctional reads could not be filtered like full-length reads. Profiling relied on immunoSEQ multiplex PCR, and the TCRdb table lists in-frame clones only, not all of them. That table furnishes V, J and clone size, whereas the DNA furnished D and trimming. The sample lists about 2,200,000 clones, about 93% occurring once. The source of this sequence is a young man in good health. Some clones in this sample may be carry-over from other donors' samples. The sample consisted of naive CD8+ T cells from PBMCs. The genes are TRBV5-1 and TRBJ2-5; 8 positions match TRBD1. Here the CDR3 DNA reads TGCGCCAGCAGCAGATGGGACAGGGAGACCCAGTACTTC. The encoded protein is CASSRWDRETQYF.